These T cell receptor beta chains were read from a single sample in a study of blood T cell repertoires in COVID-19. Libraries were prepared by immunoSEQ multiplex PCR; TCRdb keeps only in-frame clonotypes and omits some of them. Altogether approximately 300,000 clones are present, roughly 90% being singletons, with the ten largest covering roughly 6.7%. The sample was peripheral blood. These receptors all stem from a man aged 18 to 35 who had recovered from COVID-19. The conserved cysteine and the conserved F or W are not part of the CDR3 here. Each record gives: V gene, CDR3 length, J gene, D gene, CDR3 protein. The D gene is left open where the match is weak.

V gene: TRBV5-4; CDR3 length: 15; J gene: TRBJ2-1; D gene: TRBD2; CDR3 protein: ASSLRTGSGRAHEQF
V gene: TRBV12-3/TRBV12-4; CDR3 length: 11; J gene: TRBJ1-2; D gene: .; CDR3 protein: ASSFGGLDGYT
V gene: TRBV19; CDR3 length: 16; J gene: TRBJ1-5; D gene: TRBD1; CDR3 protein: ASSRPRPGTAGDQPQH
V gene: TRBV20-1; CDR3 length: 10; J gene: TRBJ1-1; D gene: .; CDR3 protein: SASNARTEAF
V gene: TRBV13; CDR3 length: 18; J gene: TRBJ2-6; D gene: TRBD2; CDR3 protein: ASSIRAGPYVPTGANVLT
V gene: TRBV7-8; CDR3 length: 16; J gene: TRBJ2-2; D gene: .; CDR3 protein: ASSWLGAGTLNTGELF
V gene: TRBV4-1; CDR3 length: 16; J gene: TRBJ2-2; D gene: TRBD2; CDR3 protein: ASSPTLSSSGSTGELF
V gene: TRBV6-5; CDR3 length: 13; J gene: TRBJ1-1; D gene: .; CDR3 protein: ASSYSPQQNTEAF
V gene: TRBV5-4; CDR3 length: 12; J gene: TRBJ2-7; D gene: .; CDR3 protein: ASSLGGSSYEQY
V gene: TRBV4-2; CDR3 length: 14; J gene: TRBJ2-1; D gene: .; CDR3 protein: ASSQDRSADYNEQF
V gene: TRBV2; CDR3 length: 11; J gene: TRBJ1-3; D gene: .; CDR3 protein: ASSDSGVNTIY
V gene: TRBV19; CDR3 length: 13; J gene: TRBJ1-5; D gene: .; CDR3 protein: ASRKGALSNQPQH
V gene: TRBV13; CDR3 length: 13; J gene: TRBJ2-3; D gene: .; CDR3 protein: ASSLGRGITDTQY
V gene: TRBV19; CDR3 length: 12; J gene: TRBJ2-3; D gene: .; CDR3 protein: ASSIGLAKDTQY
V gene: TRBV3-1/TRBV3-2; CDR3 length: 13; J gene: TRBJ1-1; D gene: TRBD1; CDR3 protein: ASSQLGQKNTEAF
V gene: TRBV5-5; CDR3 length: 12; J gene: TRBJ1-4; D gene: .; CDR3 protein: ASSLGGLDEKLF
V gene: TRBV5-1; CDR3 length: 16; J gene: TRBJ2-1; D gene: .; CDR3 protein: ASSFGYSVGGGADEQF
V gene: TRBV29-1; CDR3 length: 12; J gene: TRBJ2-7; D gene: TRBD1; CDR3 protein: SVGDRTGDHEQY
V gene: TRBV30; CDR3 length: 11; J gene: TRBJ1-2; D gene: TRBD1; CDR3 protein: AWSADRGYGYT
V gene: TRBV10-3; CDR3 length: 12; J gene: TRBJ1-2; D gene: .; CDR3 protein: AITGGPGGYGYT
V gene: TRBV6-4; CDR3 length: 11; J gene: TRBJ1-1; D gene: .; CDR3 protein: ASSDRGGTEAF
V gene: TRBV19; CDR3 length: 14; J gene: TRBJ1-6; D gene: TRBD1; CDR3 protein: ASSSGGASGRTPLH
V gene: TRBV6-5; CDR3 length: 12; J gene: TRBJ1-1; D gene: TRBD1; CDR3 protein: ASSYQGAGTEAF
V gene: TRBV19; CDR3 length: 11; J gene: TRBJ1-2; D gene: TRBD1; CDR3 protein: ASSGGQGYGYT
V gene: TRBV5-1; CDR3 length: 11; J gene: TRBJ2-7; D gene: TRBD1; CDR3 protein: ARRQTGVYEQY
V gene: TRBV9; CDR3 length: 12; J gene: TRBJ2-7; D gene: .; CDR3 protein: ASSPQGYVYEQY
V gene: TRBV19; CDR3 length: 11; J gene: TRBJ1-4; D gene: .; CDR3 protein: ASRRTVGEKLF
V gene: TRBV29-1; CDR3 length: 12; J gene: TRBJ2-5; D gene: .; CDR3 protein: SAQGGHTQETQY
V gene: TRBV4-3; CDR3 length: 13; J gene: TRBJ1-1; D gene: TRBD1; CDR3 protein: ASSPIGTGGSEAF
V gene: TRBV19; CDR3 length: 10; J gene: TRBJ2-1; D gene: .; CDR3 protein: ASSIWRNEQF
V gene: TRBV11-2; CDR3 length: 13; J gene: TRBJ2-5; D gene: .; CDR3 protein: ASSLDHAGVETQY
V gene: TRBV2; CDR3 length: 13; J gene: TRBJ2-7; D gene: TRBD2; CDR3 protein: ASSAGLAGFYEQY
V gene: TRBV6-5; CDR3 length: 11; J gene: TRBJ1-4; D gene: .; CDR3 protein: ASSLATNEKLF
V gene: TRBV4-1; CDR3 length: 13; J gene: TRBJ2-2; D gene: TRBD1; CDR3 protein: ASSQGTGNTGELF
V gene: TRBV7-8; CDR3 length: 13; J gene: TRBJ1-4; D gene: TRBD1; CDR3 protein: ASSTTGLVDEKLF
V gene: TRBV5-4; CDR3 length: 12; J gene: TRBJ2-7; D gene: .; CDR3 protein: ASSFGGGGGEQY
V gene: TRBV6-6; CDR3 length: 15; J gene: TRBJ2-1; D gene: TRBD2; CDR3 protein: ASSPRATSGNYNEQF
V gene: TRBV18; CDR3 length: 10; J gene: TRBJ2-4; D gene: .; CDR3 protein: ASSPRGNIQY
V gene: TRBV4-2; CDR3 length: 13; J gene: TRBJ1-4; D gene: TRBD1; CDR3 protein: ASSQDGTVREKLF
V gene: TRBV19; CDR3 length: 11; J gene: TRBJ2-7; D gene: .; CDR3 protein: ASSIQGRDEQY
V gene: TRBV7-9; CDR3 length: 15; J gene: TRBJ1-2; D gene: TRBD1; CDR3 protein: ASSTPRSLTGGDGYT
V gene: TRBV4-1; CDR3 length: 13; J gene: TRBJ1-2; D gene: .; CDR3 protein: ASSPIAGTTGGYT
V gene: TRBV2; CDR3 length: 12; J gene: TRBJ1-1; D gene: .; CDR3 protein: ASSEGGGTTEAF
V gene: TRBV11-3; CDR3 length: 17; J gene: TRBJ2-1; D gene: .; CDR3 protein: ASSPTEISGGPSYNEQF
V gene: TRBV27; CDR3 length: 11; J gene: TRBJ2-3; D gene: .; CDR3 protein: ASSYVYENTQY
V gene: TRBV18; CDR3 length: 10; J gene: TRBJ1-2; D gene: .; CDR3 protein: ASSPDRTGYT